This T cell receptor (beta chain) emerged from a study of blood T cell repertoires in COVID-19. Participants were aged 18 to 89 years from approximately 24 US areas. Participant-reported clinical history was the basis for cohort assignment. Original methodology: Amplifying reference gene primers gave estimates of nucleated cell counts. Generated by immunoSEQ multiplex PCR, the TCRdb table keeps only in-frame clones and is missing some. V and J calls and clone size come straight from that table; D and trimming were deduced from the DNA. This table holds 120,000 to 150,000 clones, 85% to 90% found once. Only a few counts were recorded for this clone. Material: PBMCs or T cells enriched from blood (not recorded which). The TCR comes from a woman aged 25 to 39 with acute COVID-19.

CDR3 loop: CASSLRGIAGTYNEQFF. The CDR3 DNA follows: TGTGCCAGCAGCTTACGGGGCATAGCGGGAACCTACAATGAGCAGTTCTTC. J is TRBJ2-1 and V is TRBV7-8, with TRBD2 identical over 8 bases. J lost 2 bases, V lost 2 bases, and 8 bases had no gene match. Germline loops: CDR1 SGHVS, CDR2 FQNEAQ. The CDR3 totals 17 residues. The variable domain in full, completed from reference TRBV7-8 and TRBJ2-1, reads GAGVSQSPRYKVAKRGQDVALRCDPISGHVSLFWYQQALGQGPEFLTYFQNEAQLDKSGLPSDRFFAERPEGSVSTLKIQRTQQEDSAVYLCASSLRGIAGTYNEQFFGPGTRLTVL.